This T cell receptor beta chain was sequenced during a study of T cell responses to AZD1222 COVID-19 vaccine. Trimming took 5 bases from V and 3 from J, leaving 22 bases between them. This CDR3 has 17 residues. Germline CDR1 is SEHNR and CDR2 is FQNEAQ (reference sequence). Study observations and caveats: Clonal diversity was possibly underestimated, and the donors were mostly white British, with more females. Repertoire sampling happened only post peak T cell response. Spike-wide vaccine-associated CD4 TCRs dominated at 160-218 and 743-854. Seropositivity was recorded at baseline in only 5 or 6 AZD1222 recipients.

Libraries were prepared by immunoSEQ multiplex PCR; TCRdb keeps only in-frame clonotypes and omits some of them. The sample includes 150,000 to 200,000 clones, around 92% of them seen just once. Of note for this clone: What it recognizes is unknown.

The rearrangement links TRBV7-9 to TRBJ1-1; perhaps TRBD1 as D (5 bases). Sequenced here: peripheral blood, sampled on day 0 of AZD1222 vaccination. This TCR derives from an adult in good health. The CDR3 sequence is CASSPRGRGDLDTEAFF. CDR3 sequence (DNA): TGTGCCAGCAGCCCCCGCGGAAGGGGCGATCTTGACACTGAAGCTTTCTTT. The complete variable domain, with remaining parts taken from reference TRBV7-9 and TRBJ1-1, reads DTGVSQNPRHKITKRGQNVTFRCDPISEHNRLYWYRQTLGQGPEFLTYFQNEAQLEKSRLLSDRFSAERPKGSFSTLEIQRTEQGDSAMYLCASSPRGRGDLDTEAFFGQGTRLTVV.